The following is a T cell receptor beta chain sequence with its context. Its recognized antigen is unknown. No base qualities exist here, and no much larger clone lies one base off it. This specimen comes from a study of human T cells and chemical hapten exposure (dated by TCRdb to the early 2020s). About the investigation overall: For sensitization, 2% DPC in acetone was applied to an approximately 2 cm by approximately 2 cm area of upper inner arm skin. Throughout the study period of 20 to 25 weeks, patients also received therapeutic DPC doses to the scalp every week. Patch testing was performed on the upper back with Finn chambers containing 0.01% DPC, and the patch tests were scored after 6 days according to International Contact Dermatitis Research Group standards. Alopecia areata with under or over 50% scalp involvement, alopecia totalis and alopecia universalis were represented in the patient cohort, which was mostly female. Libraries were combined into a pool for sequencing, and differences in TCR yield between samples came mainly from small differences in library volumes within the pool. The study tracked peripheral blood TCR repertoire changes in vivo during primary and secondary sensitization to the hapten diphenylcyclopropenone (DPC) in alopecia patients. Blood samples were taken from patients before sensitization (week 0) and then at 2, 6 and about 24 weeks after DPC sensitization. Blood for TCR sequencing was provided by twenty-nine alopecia patients at one to four time points (pre-sensitization, 2, 6 and 24 weeks). The research as a whole found: After repeated subsampling, the strength of the expansion versus patch-test correlation and the threshold at which it became significant changed. No change with DPC sensitization was found in the number of TCRs above 1 in 1000 frequency, and no evidence of global repertoire structure alterations was found. All patients had alopecia, a presumed autoimmune disease, so their immune response might differ from that of healthy individuals. The number of PT1 expanded TCRs positively correlated with patch test score, significant at thresholds 8, 16 and 32 but not 4. Significantly more large CDR3 similarity clusters were formed by expanded TCRs than by pre-sensitization or healthy control sets, consistent with antigen-driven responses.

Read against the paper, the sample's time point label means: patch test 3, about 24 weeks after DPC sensitization. The sample's treatment or condition label is to be understood as: therapeutic diphenylcyclopropenone sensitization with weekly scalp DPC. Blood at each patch-test visit was drawn before the patch test was applied. To be eligible, patients had to be aged 18 to 70, diagnosed with alopecia and judged suitable for DPC therapy, while pregnant patients were excluded. Total RNA was extracted from unfractionated whole blood that had been collected in Tempus Blood RNA tubes. The library came from RACE. For sequencing, a NextSeq 500 was employed. During library preparation, unique molecular identifiers were attached to individual cDNA molecules so that TCRs could be counted quantitatively and reproducibly. For every blood RNA sample, sequencing covered both the TCR alpha and TCR beta chains. The paper's data handling went like this. The median number of TCRs per sample was 85,000 to 100,000, ranging from roughly 23,224 to 690,600. V, J and CDR3 annotation of the TCR reads was carried out using the Decombinator software suite. Every sample was subsampled to the same number of TCRs (28,000) for the PS versus PT1 abundance plots. Expanded TCRs were defined as absent before sensitization and observed at least eight times at the 2-week time point. TCRdb reprocessed the public reads (quality trimming at Q25 with fastp, clone calling with MiXCR) and kept in-frame beta chains. Here each entry gathers all rows of one CDR3 protein and keeps the most common genes and DNA. The V and J calls come from TCRdb's annotation, not from the publication. Counted in this sample were 150,000 to 200,000 distinct CDR3 sequences; around a quarter of them appeared once. The ten largest account for 2.1% of the sample.

The CDR3 goes from the cysteine to the phenylalanine over 17 residues. The CDR3 DNA has 51 bases and is translated from base 1. Per the germline V gene, MGHRA is the CDR1 and YSYEKL is the CDR2. V is cut back by 1 base and J by 5 bases, with 9 bases in the junction unmatched. This receptor was taken from a woman aged 18-30 years with alopecia areata. Some clones in this sample may be carry-over from other donors' samples. This chain is built from TRBV4-1 and TRBJ2-5; a stretch of 11 junction bases matches TRBD1. Sequences were derived from whole blood, sampled in connection with sensitization to the hapten diphenylcyclopropenone (DPC). The CDR3 protein is CASSQGTGGFTGETQYF. The nucleotide sequence is TGCGCCAGCAGCCAAGGGACAGGGGGCTTCACAGGGGAGACCCAGTACTTC.